This T cell receptor (beta chain) was captured by sequencing in a study of blood T cell repertoires in COVID-19. The CDR3 length is 14 residues. Germline V gene data show CDR1 as SNHLY and CDR2 as FYNNEI. V lost 7 bases to trimming and J lost 0 bases; unmatched junction nucleotides: 5. Authors' data handling: Estimated nucleated cell counts came from reference gene primer amplification. Sequencing used immunoSEQ multiplex PCR; TCRdb keeps in-frame clones, though not all of them. D and trimming come from the DNA, and the V and J calls and clone size come from that table. The table lists 150,000 to 200,000 clones, roughly four fifths of them singletons.

The sequence came from a man in his forties or fifties who had recovered from COVID-19. Specimen: PBMCs or T cells enriched from blood (not recorded which). The genes are TRBV2 and TRBJ2-7; 8 bases map to TRBD1. The CDR3 loop is CASNAGGPSYEQYF. The DNA for the CDR3 is TGTGCCAGCAACGCAGGGGGCCCCTCCTACGAGCAGTACTTC.